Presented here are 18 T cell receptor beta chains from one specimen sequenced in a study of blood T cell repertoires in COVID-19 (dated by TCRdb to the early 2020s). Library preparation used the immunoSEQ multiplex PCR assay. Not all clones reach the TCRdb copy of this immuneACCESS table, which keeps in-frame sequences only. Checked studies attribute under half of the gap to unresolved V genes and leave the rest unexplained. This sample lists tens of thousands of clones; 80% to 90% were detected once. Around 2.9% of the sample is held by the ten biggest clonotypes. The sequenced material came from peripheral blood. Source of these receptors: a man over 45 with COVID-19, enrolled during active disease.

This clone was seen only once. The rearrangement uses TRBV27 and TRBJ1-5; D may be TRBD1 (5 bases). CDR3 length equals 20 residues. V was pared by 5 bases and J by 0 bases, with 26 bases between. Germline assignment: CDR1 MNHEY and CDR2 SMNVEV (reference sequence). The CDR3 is CASSLRFTLPGDYSNQPQHF. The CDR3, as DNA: TGTGCCAGCAGTCTAAGGTTCACGTTACCGGGGGACTATAGCAATCAGCCCCAGCATTTT.

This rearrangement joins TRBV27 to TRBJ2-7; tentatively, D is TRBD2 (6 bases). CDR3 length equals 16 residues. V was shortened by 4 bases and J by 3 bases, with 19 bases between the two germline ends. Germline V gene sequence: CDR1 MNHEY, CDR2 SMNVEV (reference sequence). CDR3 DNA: TGTGCCAGCAGTTGGGGAGGAAGGACACTCATCTACGAGCAGTACTTC. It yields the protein CASSWGGRTLIYEQYF.

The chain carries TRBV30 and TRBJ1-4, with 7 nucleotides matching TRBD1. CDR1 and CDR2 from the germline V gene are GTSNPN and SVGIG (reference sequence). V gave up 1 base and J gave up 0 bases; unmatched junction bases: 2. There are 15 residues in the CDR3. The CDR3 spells CAWSGGGTTNEKLFF. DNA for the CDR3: TGTGCCTGGAGTGGAGGGGGCACAACTAATGAAAAACTGTTTTTT.

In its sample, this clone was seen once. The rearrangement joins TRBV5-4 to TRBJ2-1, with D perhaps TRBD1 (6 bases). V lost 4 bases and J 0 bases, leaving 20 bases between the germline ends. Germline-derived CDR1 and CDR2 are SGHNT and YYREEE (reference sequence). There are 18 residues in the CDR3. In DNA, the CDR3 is TGTGCCAGCAGCCCCCGGGGTGGGGGCGCCGGCTCCTACAATGAGCAGTTCTTC. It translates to CASSPRGGGAGSYNEQFF.

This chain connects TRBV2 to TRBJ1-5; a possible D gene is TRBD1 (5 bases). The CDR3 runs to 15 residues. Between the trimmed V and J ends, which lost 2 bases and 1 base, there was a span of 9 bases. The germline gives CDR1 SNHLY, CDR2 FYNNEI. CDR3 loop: CASSERRQSNQPQHF. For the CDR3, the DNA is TGTGCCAGCAGTGAAAGGCGACAGAGCAATCAGCCCCAGCATTTT. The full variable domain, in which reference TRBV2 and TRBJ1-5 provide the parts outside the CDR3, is EPEVTQTPSHQVTQMGQEVILRCVPISNHLYFYWYRQILGQKVEFLVSFYNNEISEKSEIFDDQFSVERPDGSNFTLKIRSTKLEDSAMYFCASSERRQSNQPQHFGDGTRLSIL.

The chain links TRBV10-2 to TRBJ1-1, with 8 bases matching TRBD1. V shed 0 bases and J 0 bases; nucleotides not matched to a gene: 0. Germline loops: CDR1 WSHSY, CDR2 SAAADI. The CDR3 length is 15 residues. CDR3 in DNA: TGCGCCAGCAGTGAGTCGGACAGGGTGAACACTGAAGCTTTCTTT. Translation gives CASSESDRVNTEAFF.

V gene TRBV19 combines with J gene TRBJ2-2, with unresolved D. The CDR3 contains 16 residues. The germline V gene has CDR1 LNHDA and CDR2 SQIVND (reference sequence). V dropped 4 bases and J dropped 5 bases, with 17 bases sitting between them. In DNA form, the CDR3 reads TGTGCCAGTAGTAAAGCCCTGGCCAGGATTACCGGGGAGCTGTTTTTT. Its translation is CASSKALARITGELFF.

CDR3 DNA sequence: TGCGCCAGCAGTGGAAGCACAGGGTATGAAAAACTGTTTTTT. Protein sequence: CASSGSTGYEKLFF. The chain has TRBV10-2 and TRBJ1-4, with D tentatively TRBD1 (6 bases). The CDR3 totals 14 residues. CDR1 and CDR2 from the germline V gene are WSHSY and SAAADI. Trimming left V 4 bases short and J 6 bases short, with 12 bases between.

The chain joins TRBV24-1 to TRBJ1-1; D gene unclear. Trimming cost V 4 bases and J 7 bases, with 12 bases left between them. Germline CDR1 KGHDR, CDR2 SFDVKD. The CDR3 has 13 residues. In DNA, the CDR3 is TGTGCCACCAGTGACGCGAGAGAGGGTGAAGCTTTCTTT. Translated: CATSDAREGEAFF.

The CDR3 is CASSPPEIGTGPYEQYF. The CDR3 coding sequence is TGTGCCAGCTCACCACCGGAAATCGGGACAGGTCCGTACGAGCAGTACTTC. The chain carries TRBV18 and TRBJ2-7, with TRBD1 matching over 8 bases. Trimming at V came to 0 bases and at J to 4 bases, leaving 11 bases not matched to a gene. CDR1 is KGHSH, CDR2 LQKENI, per germline. The CDR3 is made up of 17 amino acids.

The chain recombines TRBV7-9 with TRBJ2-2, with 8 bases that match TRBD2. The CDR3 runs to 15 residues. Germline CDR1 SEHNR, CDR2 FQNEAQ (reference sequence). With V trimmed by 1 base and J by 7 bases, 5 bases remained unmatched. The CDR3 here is CASSLDTSGNGELFF. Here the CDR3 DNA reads TGTGCCAGCAGCTTAGATACTAGCGGAAACGGGGAGCTGTTTTTT.

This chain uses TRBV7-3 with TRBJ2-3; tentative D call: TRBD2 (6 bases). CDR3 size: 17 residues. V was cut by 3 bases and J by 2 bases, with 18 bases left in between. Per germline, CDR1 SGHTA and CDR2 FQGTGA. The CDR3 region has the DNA TGTGCCAGCAGCTTTTCCCCGGGGACTCGAGACACAGATACGCAGTATTTT. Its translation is CASSFSPGTRDTDTQYF.

CDR3 coding DNA: TGTGCCAGCAGTTACTCGACGGGACTATCACTAGATACGCAGTATTTT. Protein: CASSYSTGLSLDTQYF. The chain links TRBV6-5 to TRBJ2-3; TRBD2 matches 7 bases. Germline V gene lookup returns CDR1 MNHEY and CDR2 SVGAGI. The J segment lost 5 bases and the V segment lost 0 bases, leaving 8 bases of the junction unmatched. The CDR3 has 16 residues.

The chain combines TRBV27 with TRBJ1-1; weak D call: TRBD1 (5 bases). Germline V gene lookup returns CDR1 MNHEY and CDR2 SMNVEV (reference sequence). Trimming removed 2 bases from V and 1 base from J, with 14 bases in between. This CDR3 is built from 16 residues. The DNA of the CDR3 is TGTGCCAGCAGTTTAAGTGGGCAGGGCCCGAACACTGAAGCTTTCTTT. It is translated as CASSLSGQGPNTEAFF.

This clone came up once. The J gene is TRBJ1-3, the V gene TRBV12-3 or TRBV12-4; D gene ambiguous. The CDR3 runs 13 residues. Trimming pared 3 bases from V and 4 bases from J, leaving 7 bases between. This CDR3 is CASSLGPGNTIYF. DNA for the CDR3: TGTGCCAGCAGTTTGGGCCCCGGAAACACCATATATTTT.

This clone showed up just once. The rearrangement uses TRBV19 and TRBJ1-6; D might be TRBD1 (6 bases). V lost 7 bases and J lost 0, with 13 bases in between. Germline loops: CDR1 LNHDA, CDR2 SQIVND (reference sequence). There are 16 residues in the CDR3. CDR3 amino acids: CASMGGPSSYNSPLHF. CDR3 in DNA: TGTGCCAGTATGGGGGGGCCGAGCTCCTATAATTCACCCCTCCACTTT. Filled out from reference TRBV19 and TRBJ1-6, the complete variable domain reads DGGITQSPKYLFRKEGQNVTLSCEQNLNHDAMYWYRQDPGQGLRLIYYSQIVNDFQKGDIAEGYSVSREKKESFPLTVTSAQKNPTAFYLCASMGGPSSYNSPLHFGNGTRLTVT.

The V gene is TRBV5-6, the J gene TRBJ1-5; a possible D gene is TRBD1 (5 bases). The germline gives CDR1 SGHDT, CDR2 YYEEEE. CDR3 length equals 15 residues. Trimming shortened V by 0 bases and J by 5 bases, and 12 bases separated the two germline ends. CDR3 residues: CASSLGGQGYQPQHF. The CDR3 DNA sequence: TGTGCCAGCAGCTTGGGGGGTCAGGGATATCAGCCCCAGCATTTT.

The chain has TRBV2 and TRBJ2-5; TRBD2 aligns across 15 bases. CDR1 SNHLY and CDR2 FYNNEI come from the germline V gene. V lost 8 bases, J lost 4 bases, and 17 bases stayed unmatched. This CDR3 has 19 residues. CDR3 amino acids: CASHSFPGLAGGLGETQYF. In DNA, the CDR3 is TGTGCCAGCCACTCCTTTCCGGGACTAGCGGGGGGTTTGGGAGAGACCCAGTACTTC.